These 2 T cell receptor beta chains share one sample of origin, sequenced in a study of T cells in Graves' hyperthyroidism and ophthalmopathy. RNA transcripts gave rise to amplified TCR beta CDR3 regions. HTBI primers were used for first-round RT-PCR of the TCR CDR3. From the multiplex PCR reads, TCRdb called clonotypes with MiXCR, one entry per CDR3 protein. The repertoire consists of 300,000 to 450,000 distinct CDR3 sequences, with 15% to 20% occurring once and the leading ten covering around a third. The sample comprised blood. All receptors come from a woman aged 25 to 45 with Graves' hyperthyroidism that later progressed to Graves' ophthalmopathy.

This clonotype was found many times. The rearrangement joins TRBV9 to TRBJ2-1; D is perhaps TRBD2 (6 bases). Germline V gene lookup returns CDR1 SGDLS and CDR2 YYNGEE. V was pared by 7 bases and J by 6 bases, with 20 bases between. This CDR3 contains 15 residues. The CDR3 DNA follows: TGTGCCAGCGGGCCGGGGGAGAATGATGGCAATGAGCAGTTCTTC. Its translation is CASGPGENDGNEQFF.

The chain couples TRBV30 to TRBJ1-4; a weak D match, TRBD1 (5 bases). Germline assignment: CDR1 GTSNPN and CDR2 SVGIG (reference sequence). There are 13 residues in the CDR3. V was cut by 4 bases and J by 3 bases, with 9 bases left in between. CDR3 residues: CAWTGVANEKLFF. In nucleotides, the CDR3 is TGTGCCTGGACGGGGGTAGCTAATGAAAAACTGTTTTTT.